The sequence of this T cell receptor (beta chain) was determined in a study of blood T cell repertoires in COVID-19. At the level of the study: Acute-phase and convalescent COVID-19 samples originated in the United States, Italy and Spain. PBMCs, B-cell-depleted T cells, or T cells provided the cDNA or gDNA that made up the material.

The CDR3 has 14 amino acids. The V and J ends lost 1 base and 4 bases, in that order; junction bases with no gene match: 2. Looked up from germline, CDR1 is MNHNS and CDR2 is SASEGT. Measured with immunoSEQ multiplex PCR; TCRdb has only the in-frame clones, and not every one. The sample has about 220,000 clones, 84% seen once; the top ten hold 4.5% to 6%. The chain links TRBV6-1 to TRBJ1-2, with TRBD1 identical over 8 bases. The sample consisted of peripheral blood. This receptor was taken from a woman aged 55 to 70 who had recovered from COVID-19. The CDR3: CASSEGQGAYGYTF. The CDR3 region has the DNA TGTGCCAGCAGTGAAGGCCAGGGGGCCTATGGCTACACCTTC.